The clone carrying this TCR beta chain was counted ten times or more. Its antigen is unknown. Clinical symptoms, serum thyroxine, TRAb, thyroid ultrasound and orbital computed tomography were relied on for diagnosis. Transcripts of RNA were the source for amplifying TCR beta CDR3 regions. First-round RT-PCR with HTBI primers preceded a second-round multiplex PCR. TCRdb fed the multiplex PCR reads into MiXCR, producing one record per CDR3 protein. The sample has roughly 500,000 distinct CDR3 sequences, approximately 15% seen once. This sample was taken from a study of Graves' ophthalmopathy and Graves' hyperthyroidism. Germline lookup yields CDR1 MNHEY and CDR2 SVGAGI. The trim removed 4 bases at V and 3 bases at J, leaving 10 bases unmatched. This CDR3 is built from 16 residues. Study observations and caveats: Blood also contained most of the expanded thyroid clonotypes above 0.001 frequency.

This TCR came from a woman in her 30s with Graves' ophthalmopathy. The rearrangement joins TRBV6-5 to TRBJ2-7; 9 bases are shared with TRBD1. The sequenced sample was blood. CDR3 amino acids: CASSSVGTGRVYEQYF. The CDR3 region has the DNA TGTGCCAGCAGTTCCGTCGGGACAGGGAGAGTCTACGAGCAGTACTTC.